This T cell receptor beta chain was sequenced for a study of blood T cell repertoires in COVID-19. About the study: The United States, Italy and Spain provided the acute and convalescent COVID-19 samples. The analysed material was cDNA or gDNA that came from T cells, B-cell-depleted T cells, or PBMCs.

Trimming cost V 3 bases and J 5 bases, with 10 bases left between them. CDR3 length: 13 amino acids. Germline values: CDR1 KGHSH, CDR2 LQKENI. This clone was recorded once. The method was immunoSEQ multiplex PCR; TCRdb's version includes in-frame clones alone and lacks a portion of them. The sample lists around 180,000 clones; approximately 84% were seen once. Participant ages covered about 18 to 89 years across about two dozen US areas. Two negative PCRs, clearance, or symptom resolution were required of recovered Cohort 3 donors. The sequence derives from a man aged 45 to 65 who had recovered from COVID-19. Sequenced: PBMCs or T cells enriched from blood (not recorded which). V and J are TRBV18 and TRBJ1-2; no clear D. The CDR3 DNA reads TGTGCCAGCTCACCGGACGGAGGGTATGGCTACACCTTC. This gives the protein CASSPDGGYGYTF.